The 5 T cell receptor beta chains below were found in one sample sequenced in a study of brain T cells in children with intractable seizures (dated by TCRdb to about 2021). The library was made by the immunoSEQ multiplex PCR assay. This is the immuneACCESS table as TCRdb keeps it, with only in-frame sequences that have V and J called. A part of the clones is gone; compared with another copy, unresolved V genes explain less than half, and the rest is unexplained. This sample gives hundreds of thousands of clones in total; roughly 92% of them show up just once. The ten largest clones take up 5% to 7% of the sample. The time point label corresponds to: blood from clinic visit 5 months post-surgery; TSC patient then seizure free. Sequenced here: peripheral blood, sampled roughly 5 months after surgery. These receptors were collected from a boy younger than two with tuberous sclerosis and intractable seizures.

This CDR3 reads CATAGTRFSGANVLTF. In DNA, the CDR3 is TGTGCCACCGCCGGGACTAGGTTCTCTGGGGCCAACGTCCTGACTTTC. The rearrangement links TRBV10-3 to TRBJ2-6, with 8 bases fitting TRBD2. Germline assignment: CDR1 ENHRY and CDR2 SYGVKD. J lost 0 bases, V lost 10 bases, and 8 bases had no gene match. This CDR3 region has 16 residues.

This clone was counted only a few times. J is TRBJ2-7 and V is TRBV6-5; D is uncertain. Trimming took 9 bases from V and 5 from J, leaving 8 bases between them. This CDR3 has 10 amino acids. Looked up from germline, CDR1 is MNHEY and CDR2 is SVGAGI. DNA of the CDR3: TGTGCCAGTAGGTACCACGAGCAGTACTTC. It specifies CASRYHEQYF.

The rearrangement uses TRBV5-1 and TRBJ2-3; 7 bases align to TRBD2. There are 14 residues in the CDR3. Germline V gene sequence: CDR1 SGHRS, CDR2 YFSETQ. With V trimmed by 0 bases and J by 4 bases, 2 bases remained unmatched. CDR3 nucleotide sequence: TGCGCCAGCAGCTTGGAACTAGCGTCAGATACGCAGTATTTT. Encoded protein: CASSLELASDTQYF.

This clone was recorded a few times. The chain employs TRBV6-6 and TRBJ1-2, with D tentatively TRBD1 (5 bases). V lost 2 bases and J lost 7, with 11 bases in between. This CDR3 region has 13 residues. Germline CDR1 reads MNHNY; CDR2 reads SVGAGI (reference sequence). Written as DNA, the CDR3 is TGTGCCAGCAGTTACGAGGGGAATCCTGGCTACACCTTC. It specifies CASSYEGNPGYTF.

This rearrangement joins TRBV5-5 to TRBJ2-7; 7 bases agree with TRBD2. Germline lookup yields CDR1 SGHKS and CDR2 YYEKEE (reference sequence). CDR3 length equals 14 residues. After removal of 3 bases from V and 2 bases from J, the junction contained 5 bases not matched to a gene. The chain's CDR3 is CASSYGLETYEQYF. In DNA form, the CDR3 reads TGTGCCAGCAGCTATGGACTAGAAACCTACGAGCAGTACTTC.